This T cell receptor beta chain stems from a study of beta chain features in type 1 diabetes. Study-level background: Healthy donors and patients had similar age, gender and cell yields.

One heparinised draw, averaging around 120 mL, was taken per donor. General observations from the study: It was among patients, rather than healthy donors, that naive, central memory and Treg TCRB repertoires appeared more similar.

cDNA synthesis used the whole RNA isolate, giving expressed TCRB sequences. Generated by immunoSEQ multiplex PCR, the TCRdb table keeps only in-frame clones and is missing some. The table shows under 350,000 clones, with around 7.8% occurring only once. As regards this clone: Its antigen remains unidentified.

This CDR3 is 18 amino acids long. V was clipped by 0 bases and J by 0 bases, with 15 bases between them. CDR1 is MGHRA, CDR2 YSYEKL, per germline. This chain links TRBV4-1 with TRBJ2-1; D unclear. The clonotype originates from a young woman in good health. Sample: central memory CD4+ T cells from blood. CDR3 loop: CASSQDTLSRSSYNEQFF. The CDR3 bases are TGCGCCAGCAGCCAAGATACACTATCCAGAAGCTCCTACAATGAGCAGTTCTTC.